This T cell receptor (beta chain) was recorded in a study of shared clonotypes between healthy human individuals. Regarding the study as a whole: Rarefaction indicated that sorted-subset sequencing remained incomplete although depth was large.

On this clone: Its antigen is not known.

Trimming pared 5 bases from V and 2 bases from J, leaving 10 bases between. The CDR3 loop spans 15 amino acids. The V gene's germline CDR1 is SGHVS and CDR2 FNYEAQ. Here immunoSEQ multiplex PCR was the method, and the copy in TCRdb shows in-frame clones only, minus some. The table records about 1.5 million clones, 95% to 99% of them present only once. The sequence came from a man between 25 and 39 years old in good health. This chain links TRBV7-6 with TRBJ2-6; D gene ambiguous. Source material: naive CD4+ T cells sorted from blood. Subset noted: CD45RA+ positively selected. CDR3 residues: CASSARSPGANVLTF. For the CDR3, the DNA is TGTGCCAGCAGCGCCAGGAGTCCTGGGGCCAACGTCCTGACTTTC.